This T cell receptor beta chain originates from a study of beta chain features in type 1 diabetes. The CDR3 is 14 amino acids. The trim removed 3 bases at V and 3 bases at J, leaving 2 bases unmatched. Germline V gives CDR1 MNHEY, CDR2 SMNVEV (reference sequence). Broader study findings: TCRB CDR3s were moderately but significantly shorter in Type 1 diabetes patients in all four CD4+ subsets.

Investigators reverse transcribed all isolated RNA, so they sequenced expressed TCRB transcripts. Samples of naive, central memory and regulatory T cells yielded a mean of approximately 3.9 million reads. The method was immunoSEQ multiplex PCR; TCRdb's version includes in-frame clones alone and lacks a portion of them. The sample yields more than 250,000 clones, approximately 16% seen once. About this clone itself: Its antigen is unknown.

The material sequenced was naive CD4+ T cells from blood. V usage is TRBV27 and J usage is TRBJ1-1; 9 bases map to TRBD1. This receptor was identified in a man aged 18 to 30 with type 1 diabetes. The CDR3 spells CASSFGDRDTEAFF. The CDR3 nucleotides are TGTGCCAGCAGTTTCGGGGACAGGGACACTGAAGCTTTCTTT.